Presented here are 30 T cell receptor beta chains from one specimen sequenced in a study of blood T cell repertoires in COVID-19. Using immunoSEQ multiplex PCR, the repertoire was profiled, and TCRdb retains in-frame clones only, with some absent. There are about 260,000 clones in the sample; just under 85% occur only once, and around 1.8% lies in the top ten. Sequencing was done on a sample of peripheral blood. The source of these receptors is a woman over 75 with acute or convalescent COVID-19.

DNA for the CDR3: TGCGCCACCTCGAAGAACGACAGGTCGGGCACCGGGGAGCTGTTTTTT. Residues: CATSKNDRSGTGELFF. The rearrangement uses TRBV10-1 and TRBJ2-2; D is possibly TRBD1 (6 bases). Germline CDR1 reads WNHNN; CDR2 reads SYGVQD (reference sequence). Trimming took 10 bases from V and 4 from J, leaving 22 bases between them. This CDR3 is built from 16 residues.

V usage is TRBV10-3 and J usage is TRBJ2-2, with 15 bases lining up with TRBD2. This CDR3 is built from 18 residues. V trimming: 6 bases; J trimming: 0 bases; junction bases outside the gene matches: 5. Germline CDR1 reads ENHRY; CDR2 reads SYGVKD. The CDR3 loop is CAISGLAGGAANTGELFF. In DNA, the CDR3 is TGTGCCATCAGCGGACTAGCGGGGGGGGCTGCGAACACCGGGGAGCTGTTTTTT.

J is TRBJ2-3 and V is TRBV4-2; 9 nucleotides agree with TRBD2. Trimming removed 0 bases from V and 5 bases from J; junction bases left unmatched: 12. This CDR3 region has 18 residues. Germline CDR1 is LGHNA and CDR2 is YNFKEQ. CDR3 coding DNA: TGTGCCAGCAGCCAAGAATATGAGCGCGGGAGGGCGGGAGATACGCAGTATTTT. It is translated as CASSQEYERGRAGDTQYF.

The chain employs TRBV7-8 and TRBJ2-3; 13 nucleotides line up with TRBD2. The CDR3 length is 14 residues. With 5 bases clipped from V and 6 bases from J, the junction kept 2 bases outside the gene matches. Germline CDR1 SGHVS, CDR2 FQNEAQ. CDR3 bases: TGTGCCAGCAGCAGACTAGCGGGGGGTGATACGCAGTATTTT. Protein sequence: CASSRLAGGDTQYF.

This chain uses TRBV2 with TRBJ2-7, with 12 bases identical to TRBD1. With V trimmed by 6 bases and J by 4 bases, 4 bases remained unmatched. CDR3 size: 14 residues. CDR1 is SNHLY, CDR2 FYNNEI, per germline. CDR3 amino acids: CASRGTGGKYEQYF. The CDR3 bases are TGTGCCAGCAGAGGGACAGGGGGCAAATACGAGCAGTACTTC. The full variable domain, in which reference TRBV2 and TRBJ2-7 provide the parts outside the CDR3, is EPEVTQTPSHQVTQMGQEVILRCVPISNHLYFYWYRQILGQKVEFLVSFYNNEISEKSEIFDDQFSVERPDGSNFTLKIRSTKLEDSAMYFCASRGTGGKYEQYFGPGTRLTVT.

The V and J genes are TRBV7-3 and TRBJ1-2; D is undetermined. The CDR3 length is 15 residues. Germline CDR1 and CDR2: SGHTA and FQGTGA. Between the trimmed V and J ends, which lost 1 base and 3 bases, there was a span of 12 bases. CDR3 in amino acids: CASSLNPTDYYGYTF. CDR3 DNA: TGTGCCAGCAGCTTAAACCCGACGGACTACTATGGCTACACCTTC. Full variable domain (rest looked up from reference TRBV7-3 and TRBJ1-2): GAGVSQTPSNKVTEKGKYVELRCDPISGHTALYWYRQSLGQGPEFLIYFQGTGAADDSGLPNDRFFAVRPEGSVSTLKIQRTERGDSAVYLCASSLNPTDYYGYTFGSGTRLTVV.

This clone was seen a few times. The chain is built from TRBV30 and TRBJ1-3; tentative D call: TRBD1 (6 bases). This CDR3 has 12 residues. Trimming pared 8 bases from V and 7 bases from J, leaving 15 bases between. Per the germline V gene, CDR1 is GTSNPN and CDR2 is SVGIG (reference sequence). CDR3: CARTDGGNTIYF. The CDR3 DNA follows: TGTGCCCGGACAGATGGAGGCAACACCATATATTTT.

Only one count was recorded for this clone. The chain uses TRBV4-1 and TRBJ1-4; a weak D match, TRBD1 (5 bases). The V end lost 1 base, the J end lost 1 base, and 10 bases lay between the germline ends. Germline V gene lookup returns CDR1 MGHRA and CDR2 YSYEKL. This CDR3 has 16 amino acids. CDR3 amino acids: CASSQGAGGTNEKLFF. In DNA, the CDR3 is TGCGCCAGCAGCCAAGGGGCGGGGGGAACTAATGAAAAACTGTTTTTT.

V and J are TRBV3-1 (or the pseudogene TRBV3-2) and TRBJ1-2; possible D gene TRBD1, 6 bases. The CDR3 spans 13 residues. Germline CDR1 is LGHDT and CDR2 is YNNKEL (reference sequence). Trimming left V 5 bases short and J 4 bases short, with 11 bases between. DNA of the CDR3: TGTGCCAGCAGCTCAACAGGGTTCTATGGCTACACCTTC. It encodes CASSSTGFYGYTF.

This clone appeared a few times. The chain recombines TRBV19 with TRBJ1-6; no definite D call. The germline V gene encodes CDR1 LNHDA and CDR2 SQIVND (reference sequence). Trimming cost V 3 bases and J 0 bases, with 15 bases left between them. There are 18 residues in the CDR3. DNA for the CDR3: TGTGCCAGTAGTATTGGGCAGACACCCAGCTCCTATAATTCACCCCTCCACTTT. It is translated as CASSIGQTPSSYNSPLHF.

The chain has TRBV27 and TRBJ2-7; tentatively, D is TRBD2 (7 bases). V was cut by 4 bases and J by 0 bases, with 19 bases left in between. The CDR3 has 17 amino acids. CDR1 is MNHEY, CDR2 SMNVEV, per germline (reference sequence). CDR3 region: CASSSRGGGTYSYEQYF. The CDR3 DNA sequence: TGTGCCAGCAGTTCCCGGGGAGGGGGGACATACTCCTACGAGCAGTACTTC.

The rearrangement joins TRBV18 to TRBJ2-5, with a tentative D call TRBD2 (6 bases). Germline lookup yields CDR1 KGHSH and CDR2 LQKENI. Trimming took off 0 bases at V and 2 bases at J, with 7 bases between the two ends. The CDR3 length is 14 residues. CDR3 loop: CASSPPGRQETQYF. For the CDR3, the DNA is TGTGCCAGCTCACCACCGGGGAGGCAAGAGACCCAGTACTTC.

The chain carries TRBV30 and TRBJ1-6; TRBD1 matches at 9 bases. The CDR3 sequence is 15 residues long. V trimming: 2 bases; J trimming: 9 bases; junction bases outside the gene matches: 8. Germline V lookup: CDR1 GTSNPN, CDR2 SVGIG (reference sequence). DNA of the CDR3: TGTGCCTGGAGTTCACCCGGGACAGGGTTTTCACCCCTCCACTTT. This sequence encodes CAWSSPGTGFSPLHF.

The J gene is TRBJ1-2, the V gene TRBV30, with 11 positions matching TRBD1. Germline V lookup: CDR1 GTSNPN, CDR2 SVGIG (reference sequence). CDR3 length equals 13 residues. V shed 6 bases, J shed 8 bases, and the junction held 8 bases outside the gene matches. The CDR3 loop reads CACTGTGGRGYTF. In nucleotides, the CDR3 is TGTGCCTGCACCGGGACAGGGGGACGAGGCTACACCTTC.

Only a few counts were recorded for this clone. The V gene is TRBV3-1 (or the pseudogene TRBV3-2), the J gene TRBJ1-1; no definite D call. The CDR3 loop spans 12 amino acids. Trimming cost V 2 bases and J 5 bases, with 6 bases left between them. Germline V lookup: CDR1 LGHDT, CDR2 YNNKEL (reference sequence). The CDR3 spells CASSQRETEAFF. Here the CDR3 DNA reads TGTGCCAGCAGCCAAAGGGAGACTGAAGCTTTCTTT.

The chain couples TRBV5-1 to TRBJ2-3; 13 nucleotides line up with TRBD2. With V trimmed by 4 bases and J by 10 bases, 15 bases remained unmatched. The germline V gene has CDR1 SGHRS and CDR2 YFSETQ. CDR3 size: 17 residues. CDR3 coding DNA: TGCGCCAGCAGCCAACTAGCGGGAGGGCCTCCTTCGCCTCCGCAGTATTTT. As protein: CASSQLAGGPPSPPQYF.

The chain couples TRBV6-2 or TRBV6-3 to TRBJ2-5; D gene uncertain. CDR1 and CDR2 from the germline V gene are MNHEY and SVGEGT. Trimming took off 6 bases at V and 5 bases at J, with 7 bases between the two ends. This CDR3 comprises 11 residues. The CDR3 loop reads CASSSYETQYF. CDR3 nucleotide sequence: TGTGCCAGCAGCTCCTACGAGACCCAGTACTTC.

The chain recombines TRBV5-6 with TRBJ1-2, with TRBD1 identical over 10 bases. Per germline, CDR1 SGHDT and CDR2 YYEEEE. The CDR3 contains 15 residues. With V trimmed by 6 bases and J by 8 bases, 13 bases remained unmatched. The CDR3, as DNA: TGTGCCAGCATCCACGGGACAGGGGCTGGTGGGGGCTACACCTTC. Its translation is CASIHGTGAGGGYTF.

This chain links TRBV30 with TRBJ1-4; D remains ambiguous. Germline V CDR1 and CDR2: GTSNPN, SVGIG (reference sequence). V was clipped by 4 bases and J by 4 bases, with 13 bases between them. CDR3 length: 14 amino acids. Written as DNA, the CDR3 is TGTGCCTGGAATTACGGAGAGTTTAATGAAAAACTGTTTTTT. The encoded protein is CAWNYGEFNEKLFF. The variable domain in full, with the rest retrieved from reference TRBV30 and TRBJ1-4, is SQTIHQWPATLVQPVGSPLSLECTVEGTSNPNLYWYRQAAGRGLQLLFYSVGIGQISSEVPQNLSASRPQDRQFILSSKKLLLSDSGFYLCAWNYGEFNEKLFFGSGTQLSVL.

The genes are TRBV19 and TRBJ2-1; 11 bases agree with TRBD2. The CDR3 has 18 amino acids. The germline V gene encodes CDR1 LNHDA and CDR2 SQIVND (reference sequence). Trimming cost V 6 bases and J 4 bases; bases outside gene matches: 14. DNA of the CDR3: TGTGCCAGTAGGGCTATGACTAGCGGGATAATACCGTACAATGAGCAGTTCTTC. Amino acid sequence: CASRAMTSGIIPYNEQFF.

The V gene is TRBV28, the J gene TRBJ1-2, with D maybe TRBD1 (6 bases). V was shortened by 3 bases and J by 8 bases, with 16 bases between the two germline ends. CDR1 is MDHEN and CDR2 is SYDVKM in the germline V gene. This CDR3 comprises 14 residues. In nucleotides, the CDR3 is TGTGCCAGCAGTTTGGTGGGGGCGGGAGTGGGCTACACCTTC. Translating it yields CASSLVGAGVGYTF.

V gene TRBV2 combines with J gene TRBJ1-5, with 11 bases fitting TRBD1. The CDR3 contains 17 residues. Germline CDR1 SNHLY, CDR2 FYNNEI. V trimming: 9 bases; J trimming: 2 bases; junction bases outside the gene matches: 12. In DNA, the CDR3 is TGTGCCAGTCTCCGGGACAGGGGGTATCAAGGCAATCAGCCCCAGCATTTT. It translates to CASLRDRGYQGNQPQHF.

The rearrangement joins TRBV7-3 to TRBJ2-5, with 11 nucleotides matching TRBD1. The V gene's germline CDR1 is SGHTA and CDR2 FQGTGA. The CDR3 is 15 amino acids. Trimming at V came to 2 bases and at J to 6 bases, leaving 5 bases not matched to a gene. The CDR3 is CASSLDGTGGQTQYF. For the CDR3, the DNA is TGTGCCAGCAGCTTAGATGGGACAGGGGGACAGACCCAGTACTTC.

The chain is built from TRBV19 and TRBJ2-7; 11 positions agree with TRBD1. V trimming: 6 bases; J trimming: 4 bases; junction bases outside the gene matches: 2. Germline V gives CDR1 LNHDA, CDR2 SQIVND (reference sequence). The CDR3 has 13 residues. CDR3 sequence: CASRGTGGYEQYF. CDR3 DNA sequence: TGTGCCAGTAGAGGGACAGGGGGATACGAGCAGTACTTC.

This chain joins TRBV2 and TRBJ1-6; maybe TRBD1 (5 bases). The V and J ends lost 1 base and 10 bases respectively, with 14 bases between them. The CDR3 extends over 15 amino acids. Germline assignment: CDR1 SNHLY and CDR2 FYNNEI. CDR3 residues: CASSEGGAYRSPLHF. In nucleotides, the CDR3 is TGTGCCAGCAGTGAAGGCGGGGCATATAGGTCACCCCTCCACTTT.

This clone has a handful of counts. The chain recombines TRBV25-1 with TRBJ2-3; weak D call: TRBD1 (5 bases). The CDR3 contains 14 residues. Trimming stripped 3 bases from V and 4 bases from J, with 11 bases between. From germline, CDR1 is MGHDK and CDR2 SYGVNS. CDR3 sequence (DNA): TGTGCCAGCAGTGATCCCCTAGGGGCAGATACGCAGTATTTT. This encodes CASSDPLGADTQYF.

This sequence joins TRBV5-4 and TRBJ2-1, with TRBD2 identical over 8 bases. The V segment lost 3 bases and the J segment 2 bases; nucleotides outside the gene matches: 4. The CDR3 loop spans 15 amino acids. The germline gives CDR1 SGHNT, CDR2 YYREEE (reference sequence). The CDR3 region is CASSSGGGTYNEQFF. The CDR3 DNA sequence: TGTGCCAGCAGCTCCGGGGGGGGGACCTACAATGAGCAGTTCTTC.

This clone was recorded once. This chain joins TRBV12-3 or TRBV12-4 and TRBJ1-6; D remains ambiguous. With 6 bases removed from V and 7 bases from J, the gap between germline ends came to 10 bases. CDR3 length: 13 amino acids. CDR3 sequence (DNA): TGTGCCAGCAGACCTGGCGGCAATTCACCCCTCCACTTT. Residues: CASRPGGNSPLHF.

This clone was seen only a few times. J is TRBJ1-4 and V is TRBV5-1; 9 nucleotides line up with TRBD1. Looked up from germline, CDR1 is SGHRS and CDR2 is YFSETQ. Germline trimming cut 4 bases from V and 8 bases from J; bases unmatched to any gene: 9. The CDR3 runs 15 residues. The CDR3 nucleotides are TGCGCCAGCAGCAGGTCCGACAGGGGGGTCGAAAAACTGTTTTTT. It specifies CASSRSDRGVEKLFF.

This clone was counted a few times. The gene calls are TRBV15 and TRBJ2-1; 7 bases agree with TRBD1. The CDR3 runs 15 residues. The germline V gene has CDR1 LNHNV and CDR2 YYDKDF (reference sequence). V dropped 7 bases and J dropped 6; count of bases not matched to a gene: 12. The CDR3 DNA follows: TGTGCCACCAACCAAAAGGGGGCCAAGGCCAATGAGCAGTTCTTC. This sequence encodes CATNQKGAKANEQFF.